Listed below are T cell receptor beta chains from one sample, sequenced in a study of graft-versus-host responses after intestinal transplantation. Some clones are missing from TCRdb's copy, which holds only in-frame ones; the method was immunoSEQ multiplex PCR. The sample shows around 100,000 clones, 90% to 95% of them seen only once. Antigens of these TCRs are unknown. The sample was unstimulated CD4+ T cells sorted from spleen or lymph node cells, taken before transplant. These receptor sequences come from a human donor who was the organ donor for an intestinal transplant. Both conserved end residues are part of each CDR3. A D gene is named only where the DNA matches it firmly. Rows may omit the clone size; those that give it use once, few, many or a size class.

CASSAGTGAGYTF | TGTGCCAGCAGTGCAGGGACAGGGGCTGGCTACACCTTC | TRBD1 | TRBV6-1 | NA | TRBJ1-2
CSVDRDRTYGYTF | TGCAGCGTTGACCGGGACAGGACTTATGGCTACACCTTC | TRBD1 | TRBV29-1 | NA | TRBJ1-2
CASSPRGGYTDTQYF | TGTGCCAGCAGCCCCCGCGGGGGTTACACAGATACGCAGTATTTT | TRBD2 | TRBV7-2 | NA | TRBJ2-3
CAISETQETQYF | TGTGCCATCAGTGAGACGCAAGAGACCCAGTACTTC | NA | TRBV10-3 | NA | TRBJ2-5
CASSYGGPETQYF | TGTGCCAGCAGCTACGGGGGGCCGGAGACCCAGTACTTC | NA | TRBV7-6 | NA | TRBJ2-5
CASSDRGSGNTIYF | TGCGCCAGCAGTGACAGGGGATCCGGAAACACCATATATTTT | NA | TRBV10-1 | NA | TRBJ1-3
CASSLGFSSTDTQYF | TGTGCCAGCAGCTTGGGCTTTTCTTCCACAGATACGCAGTATTTT | NA | TRBV5-5 | NA | TRBJ2-3
CASRIVRDSYEQYF | TGTGCCAGCAGGATAGTCCGGGACAGCTACGAGCAGTACTTC | TRBD1 | TRBV6-1 | NA | TRBJ2-7
CSVGDRGEKLFF | TGCAGCGTTGGGGACAGGGGGGAAAAACTGTTTTTT | TRBD1 | TRBV29-1 | NA | TRBJ1-4
CASSRAVAGGVDGYTF | TGTGCCAGCAGCCGTGCGGTGGCAGGGGGTGTAGATGGCTACACCTTC | TRBD1 | TRBV28 | few | TRBJ1-2
CASEVGVGRPANEQFF | TGTGCCAGCGAGGTCGGAGTGGGACGGCCTGCTAATGAGCAGTTCTTC | NA | TRBV9 | NA | TRBJ2-1
CATRRTGEETQYF | TGTGCCACGCGAAGGACAGGGGAGGAGACCCAGTACTTC | TRBD1 | TRBV10-3 | NA | TRBJ2-5
CASSVTSSYNEQFF | TGTGCCAGCAGCGTGACTAGCTCCTACAATGAGCAGTTCTTC | NA | TRBV9 | NA | TRBJ2-1
CASSLVAGTYEQYF | TGTGCCAGCAGCTTGGTGGCAGGTACCTACGAGCAGTACTTC | NA | TRBV5-4 | once | TRBJ2-7
CARANSGNTIYF | TGCGCCAGGGCGAACTCTGGAAACACCATATATTTT | NA | TRBV10-1 | NA | TRBJ1-3
CAISGGRVSYEQYF | TGTGCCATCAGTGGAGGGAGGGTCTCCTACGAGCAGTACTTC | TRBD2 | TRBV10-3 | NA | TRBJ2-7
CASGASGYTF | TGTGCCAGTGGGGCTAGTGGCTACACCTTC | NA | TRBV28 | NA | TRBJ1-2
CASGLATTTSTDTQYF | TGTGCTAGTGGTTTGGCGACTACAACTAGCACAGATACGCAGTATTTT | NA | TRBV12-5 | NA | TRBJ2-3
CASSGMTGLNTEAFF | TGCGCCAGCAGCGGGATGACAGGACTGAACACTGAAGCTTTCTTT | NA | TRBV5-1 | NA | TRBJ1-1
CASSLEYVGAFF | TGTGCCAGCAGCTTAGAGTACGTCGGAGCTTTCTTT | NA | TRBV7-2 | NA | TRBJ1-1
CANHGTRQETQYF | TGTGCCAATCACGGGACACGTCAAGAGACCCAGTACTTC | NA | TRBV13 | NA | TRBJ2-5
CASGPGTGGNSPLHF | TGTGCTAGTGGTCCCGGGACAGGAGGCAATTCACCCCTCCACTTT | TRBD1 | TRBV12-5 | NA | TRBJ1-6
CASRISSYNEQFF | TGTGCCAGCAGGATAAGCTCCTACAATGAGCAGTTCTTC | NA | TRBV2 | NA | TRBJ2-1
CASSGSAYNEQFF | TGTGCCAGCAGTGGATCAGCTTACAATGAGCAGTTCTTC | NA | TRBV2 | NA | TRBJ2-1
CASSQTGTSYEQYF | TGTGCCAGCAGTCAGACCGGGACTAGCTACGAGCAGTACTTC | TRBD2 | TRBV28 | NA | TRBJ2-7
CAWSNRRYGYTF | TGTGCCTGGAGTAATCGTCGGTATGGCTACACCTTC | NA | TRBV30 | NA | TRBJ1-2
CASSSTPLTGNEQFF | TGTGCCAGTAGTTCTACCCCTTTGACTGGCAATGAGCAGTTCTTC | NA | TRBV19 | NA | TRBJ2-1
CASSQLAGVYNEQFF | TGTGCCAGCAGCCAACTAGCGGGGGTGTACAATGAGCAGTTCTTC | TRBD2 | TRBV6-4 | NA | TRBJ2-1
CASGRYGAGVADTQYF | TGTGCCAGCGGGCGGTATGGGGCGGGAGTAGCGGATACGCAGTATTTT | TRBD2 | TRBV2 | NA | TRBJ2-3
CASSLLEGSQYF | TGTGCCAGCAGCTTACTAGAGGGATCGCAGTATTTT | NA | TRBV7-2 | NA | TRBJ2-3
CASSWGPVQETQYF | TGCGCCAGCAGCTGGGGGCCGGTCCAAGAGACCCAGTACTTC | NA | TRBV5-1 | NA | TRBJ2-5
CASSSGRDSLSTDTQYF | TGTGCCAGCAGCTCCGGCCGGGACTCCCTTAGCACAGATACGCAGTATTTT | NA | TRBV11-2 | NA | TRBJ2-3
CASSSPGTGRNTGELFF | TGTGCCAGCTCCTCACCCGGGACAGGTCGGAACACCGGGGAGCTGTTTTTT | TRBD1 | TRBV9 | NA | TRBJ2-2
CASSLDTRFPQHF | TGTGCCAGCAGCTTAGACACACGGTTCCCCCAGCATTTT | NA | TRBV7-2 | once | TRBJ1-5
CASSIWGGDGELFF | TGTGCCAGTAGTATATGGGGGGGTGACGGGGAGCTGTTTTTT | TRBD2 | TRBV19 | NA | TRBJ2-2
CASSLGSAVGGYTF | TGTGCCAGCAGTTTAGGGTCCGCCGTTGGCGGCTACACCTTC | NA | TRBV28 | NA | TRBJ1-2
CASSPAGTGTGNTIYF | TGTGCCAGCAGTCCAGCCGGGACAGGGACTGGAAACACCATATATTTT | TRBD1 | TRBV28 | NA | TRBJ1-3
CASRGRSNTEAFF | TGCGCCAGTAGGGGACGGAGCAACACTGAAGCTTTCTTT | NA | TRBV10-2 | few | TRBJ1-1
CASSLSGGSGANVLTF | TGCGCCAGCAGCTTGTCAGGGGGGTCAGGGGCCAACGTCCTGACTTTC | NA | TRBV5-1 | NA | TRBJ2-6
CASSLLGAGNTIYF | TGTGCCAGCAGTTTGCTCGGGGCTGGAAACACCATATATTTT | NA | TRBV28 | NA | TRBJ1-3
CASSEGVDTQYF | TGTGCCAGCAGCGAAGGAGTGGATACGCAGTATTTT | NA | TRBV7-2 | NA | TRBJ2-3
CASSNPATSGGGAETQYF | TGTGCCAGCAGCAACCCAGCTACTAGCGGAGGGGGGGCAGAGACCCAGTACTTC | TRBD2 | TRBV7-8 | NA | TRBJ2-5
CASSGLAGKNEQFF | TGTGCCAGCAGTGGACTAGCGGGAAAAAATGAGCAGTTCTTC | TRBD2 | TRBV2 | NA | TRBJ2-1
CASRISSGTSGRGTDTQYF | TGTGCAAGTCGCATTTCTTCAGGGACTAGCGGGAGAGGCACAGATACGCAGTATTTT | NA | TRBV12-2 | NA | TRBJ2-3
CASSPVGGGETGELFF | TGTGCCAGCAGCCCAGTGGGTGGAGGGGAGACCGGGGAGCTGTTTTTT | NA | TRBV4-2 | NA | TRBJ2-2
CASSTGDRTQETQYF | TGTGCCAGCAGCACAGGGGACAGAACCCAAGAGACCCAGTACTTC | TRBD1 | TRBV7-9 | NA | TRBJ2-5
CSVGVAGGTGELFF | TGCAGCGTTGGGGTGGCAGGGGGTACCGGGGAGCTGTTTTTT | TRBD1 | TRBV29-1 | NA | TRBJ2-2
CASSPPGTGWAEQFF | TGTGCCAGCTCACCACCTGGGACAGGGTGGGCTGAGCAGTTCTTC | TRBD1 | TRBV18 | NA | TRBJ2-1
CASRSSPISREQYF | TGTGCCAGCCGGAGTAGCCCGATCTCCCGCGAGCAGTACTTC | NA | TRBV6-5 | NA | TRBJ2-7
CASSVRGGGGYNEQFF | TGTGCCAGCAGCGTAAGAGGCGGGGGGGGATACAATGAGCAGTTCTTC | TRBD2 | TRBV9 | NA | TRBJ2-1
CASSPRVQETQYF | TGTGCCAGCTCACCGCGTGTCCAAGAGACCCAGTACTTC | NA | TRBV18 | NA | TRBJ2-5
CASSQPSSGTGELFF | TGCGCCAGCAGCCAGCCTTCAAGCGGCACCGGGGAGCTGTTTTTT | NA | TRBV5-1 | NA | TRBJ2-2
CASSRDRGTDTQYF | TGTGCCAGCTCCCGGGACAGGGGCACAGATACGCAGTATTTT | TRBD1 | TRBV27 | NA | TRBJ2-3
CASSEDRANEQFF | TGCGCCAGCAGTGAAGACAGGGCCAATGAGCAGTTCTTC | TRBD1 | TRBV10-1 | NA | TRBJ2-1
CASRQDGSNTEAFF | TGTGCCAGCAGACAAGACGGTTCGAACACTGAAGCTTTCTTT | NA | TRBV6-5 | NA | TRBJ1-1